Listed below are T cell receptor beta chains from one sample, sequenced in a study of identical twins. TCRdb ran MiXCR on the 5' RACE reads and lists one entry per CDR3 protein. This sample has about 890,000 distinct CDR3 sequences, with 9% to 15% found just once. The data were also submitted as part of a second study, on yellow fever vaccine responses in identical twins.

Sample: PBMCs. These receptors all come from a woman aged 18-29 years in good health. Both conserved end residues are part of each CDR3. D genes are given only for firm matches. Size is omitted from some rows. Given values are once, few, many or a class for expanded clones.

TRBD1 TRBJ2-3 few TRBV6-1 TGTGCCAGCAACGTCCTGGCCGGGACAGGGGTCCGTGATACGCAGTATTTT CASNVLAGTGVRDTQYF
TRBD2 TRBJ2-1 few TRBV3-1 TGTGCCAGCAGCCAAGACCCAGGGACTAGCGGGGGGAGGGCGCAGTTCTTC CASSQDPGTSGGRAQFF
NA TRBJ2-3 NA TRBV29-1 TGCAGCGTTGAATTTCCAGGCACAGATACGCAGTATTTT CSVEFPGTDTQYF
NA TRBJ1-2 NA TRBV11-2 TGTGCCAGCAGCTTGAACGGCTTTTCGAAGGGCTACACCTTC CASSLNGFSKGYTF
TRBD1 TRBJ2-1 NA TRBV10-3 TGTGCCATCAGTGTAGGGAACAGGGGCGACCAGTTCTTC CAISVGNRGDQFF
TRBD2 TRBJ2-7 NA TRBV6-1 TGTGCCAGCAGCCGCGGGAGCGGGACCCCCTGGGAGCAGTACTTC CASSRGSGTPWEQYF
NA TRBJ2-7 few TRBV20-1 TGCAGTGCTAGTTACGGGGCCGGAGAGCAGTACTTC CSASYGAGEQYF
NA TRBJ2-1 NA TRBV10-3 TGTGCCATCAGTGAGGGGATTGGGCTGGTGGGACCCTACAATGAGCAGTTCTTC CAISEGIGLVGPYNEQFF
NA TRBJ2-7 few TRBV12-3/TRBV12-4 TGTGCCAGCAGTCCCCGGGAGCTACTCCCCTACGAGCAGTACTTC CASSPRELLPYEQYF
TRBD1 TRBJ2-2 few TRBV5-6 TGTGCCAGCAGCTTGAAACAGGGGGCCGGAGGCGGGGAGCTGTTTTTT CASSLKQGAGGGELFF
TRBD2 TRBJ2-3 few TRBV5-1 TGCGCCAGCAGCTGGGGACTAGCGGGAGGGCCCAGGACAGATACGCAGTATTTT CASSWGLAGGPRTDTQYF
TRBD2 TRBJ2-1 NA TRBV3-1 TGTGCCAGCAGCCAAGTTGTCGGGCTAGCGGGGGGCCACTCCTACAATGAGCAGTTCTTC CASSQVVGLAGGHSYNEQFF
NA TRBJ2-1 NA TRBV9 TGTGCCAGCAGCGTAGGTAACGCGGCATCCTACAATGAGCAGTTCTTC CASSVGNAASYNEQFF
TRBD2 TRBJ2-3 few TRBV12-3/TRBV12-4 TGTGCCAGCAGCCAGGGACTAGCGGAGTCGGTTACAGATACGCAGTATTTT CASSQGLAESVTDTQYF
NA TRBJ2-2 few TRBV24-1 TGTGCCACCAGTGTCACAGGTCGAGCCGGGGAGCTGTTTTTT CATSVTGRAGELFF
TRBD2 TRBJ2-3 few TRBV5-1 TGCGCCAGCAGCTTCGGGGGAGCTAGCGGAAACACAGATACGCAGTATTTT CASSFGGASGNTDTQYF
TRBD1 TRBJ1-5 few TRBV24-1 TGTGCCACCGGACCCGGACAGGGGGAGTTTCAGCCCCAGCATTTT CATGPGQGEFQPQHF
NA TRBJ2-5 many TRBV5-1 TGCGCCAGCAGCTTGGGGACCCCTGGGGAGACCCAGTACTTC CASSLGTPGETQYF
NA TRBJ1-1 NA TRBV2 TGTGCCAGCAGCGAGGAGCTATTCGGAGCTTTCTTT CASSEELFGAFF
NA TRBJ1-6 few TRBV9 TGTGCCAGCAGCGTAGATGGGGCCGCTGGTAATTCACCCCTCCACTTT CASSVDGAAGNSPLHF
NA TRBJ1-4 NA TRBV5-1 TGCGCCAGCAGCTTGGTAGTCGGAGGAAATGAAAAACTGTTTTTT CASSLVVGGNEKLFF
NA TRBJ2-2 many TRBV5-1 TGCGCCAGCAACAGGGCAAACACCGGGGAGCTGTTTTTT CASNRANTGELFF
NA TRBJ1-6 few TRBV3-1 TGTGCCAGCAGCCAAGATCTTGGGACAAGCGTAAATTCACCCCTCCACTTT CASSQDLGTSVNSPLHF
TRBD2 TRBJ2-1 many TRBV2 TGTGCCAGCAGTGATGGTCGACTAGCGGACTACAATGAGCAGTTCTTC CASSDGRLADYNEQFF
NA TRBJ1-1 many TRBV5-1 TGCGCCAGCAGATCTTCAAGCATCATGAACACTGAAGCTTTCTTT CASRSSSIMNTEAFF
NA TRBJ2-3 few TRBV4-1 TGCGCCAGCAGCCAAGATCGCAGGAATAGCACAGATACGCAGTATTTT CASSQDRRNSTDTQYF
TRBD2 TRBJ2-1 once TRBV10-3 TGTGCCATCAGTGAGTCATCTAGCGGGATTTACAATGAGCAGTTCTTC CAISESSSGIYNEQFF
TRBD1 TRBJ2-2 few TRBV20-1 TGCAGTGCAGAGGGACAGGGATCCGGGGAGCTGTTTTTT CSAEGQGSGELFF
NA TRBJ2-3 NA TRBV29-1 TGCAGCGTTATTGTTATGACAGATACGCAGTATTTT CSVIVMTDTQYF
TRBD2 TRBJ2-7 few TRBV11-1 TGTGCCAGCAGCCCACAGAAACTAGCGGGAGAAGGTGACTACGAGCAGTACTTC CASSPQKLAGEGDYEQYF
NA TRBJ2-1 many TRBV6-2/TRBV6-3 TGTGCCAGCAGTAGTTATGGAGGTTGGAACAATGAGCAGTTCTTC CASSSYGGWNNEQFF
NA TRBJ2-1 NA TRBV24-1 TGTGCCACCAGTGATATACAGGAGTGGAATGAGCAGTTCTTC CATSDIQEWNEQFF
TRBD2 TRBJ2-1 NA TRBV19 TGTGCCAGTTCTACCCAACTAGCGGTGAATGAGCAGTTCTTC CASSTQLAVNEQFF
NA TRBJ2-1 NA TRBV2 TGTGCCAGCGGGGCGGCGGTGTACACAGACGACAATGAGCAGTTCTTC CASGAAVYTDDNEQFF
TRBD1 TRBJ2-7 few TRBV20-1 TGCAGTGCTAGAGGGACAGGGGAGCACGAGCAGTACTTC CSARGTGEHEQYF
NA TRBJ2-2 NA TRBV7-9 TGTGCCAGCAGCTGGCCCGCCGGGGAGCTGTTTTTT CASSWPAGELFF
TRBD1 TRBJ1-6 few TRBV13 TGTGCCAGCAGCTTCGGACAGGGTAGTATTTCACCCCTCCACTTT CASSFGQGSISPLHF
NA TRBJ2-3 NA TRBV9 TGTGCCAGCAGCGTAGGTGGTAAAGATACGCAGTATTTT CASSVGGKDTQYF
NA TRBJ1-2 NA TRBV5-5 TGTGCCAGCAGCTTGTGGGATGACTATGGCTACACCTTC CASSLWDDYGYTF
NA TRBJ2-7 few TRBV20-1 TGCAGTGCCGAACTAGGGAGCTCCTACGAGCAGTACTTC CSAELGSSYEQYF